The 21 T cell receptor beta chains below all came from one sample that was sequenced in a study of CD8 T cells in Susac syndrome. After extraction with the RNeasy kit, roughly 0.45 to 1 ug of the RNA was reverse transcribed using random hexamers. TCRdb redid the calling of the immunoSEQ multiplex PCR reads with MiXCR, one entry per CDR3 protein. The table shows approximately 150,000 distinct CDR3 sequences, with 65% to 90% occurring only once. The material sequenced was CD8+ T cells from PBMCs. These receptors were collected from a human donor with multiple sclerosis.

The chain has TRBV29-1 and TRBJ1-2; 7 bases fit TRBD1. The CDR3 sequence is 13 residues long. Germline trimming cut 3 bases from V and 5 bases from J; bases unmatched to any gene: 6. Germline V gene sequence: CDR1 SQVTM, CDR2 ANQGSEA. This CDR3 reads CSVDLTGLYGYTF. CDR3 nucleotide sequence: TGCAGCGTTGACCTGACAGGGCTATATGGCTACACCTTC.

The chain recombines TRBV24-1 with TRBJ2-6; D unresolved. CDR3 length: 16 residues. Germline V gives CDR1 KGHDR, CDR2 SFDVKD. The V end lost 6 bases, the J end lost 1 base, and 12 bases lay between the germline ends. The CDR3 spells CATSSRPTSGANVLTF. The DNA for the CDR3 is TGTGCCACCAGTTCGCGGCCCACTTCTGGGGCCAACGTCCTGACTTTC.

The V and J genes are TRBV7-9 and TRBJ2-7, with no clear D. Germline V gene data show CDR1 as SEHNR and CDR2 as FQNEAQ (reference sequence). V lost 1 base and J lost 7, with 20 bases in between. CDR3 length equals 16 residues. DNA for the CDR3: TGTGCCAGCAGCTTAGGTATGGGAACGCTCGCTTGGGAGCAGTACTTC. This gives the protein CASSLGMGTLAWEQYF.

As DNA, the CDR3 is TGTGCCAGCAGCCAAGATAGACAGGGGCGGCTGGAAGAGACCCAGTACTTC. Translated: CASSQDRQGRLEETQYF. V is TRBV3-1 and J is TRBJ2-5; 8 nucleotides agree with TRBD1. The V segment lost 0 bases and the J segment 3 bases; nucleotides outside the gene matches: 9. CDR3 length: 17 amino acids. Germline CDR1 and CDR2: LGHDT and YNNKEL (reference sequence).

The genes are TRBV5-1 and TRBJ1-2; TRBD1 matches 9 bases. The ends lost 0 bases at V and 4 bases at J; junction bases unmatched: 10. Germline-derived CDR1 and CDR2 are SGHRS and YFSETQ. The CDR3 is 17 residues long. CDR3 in amino acids: CASSLAYWTGESYGYTF. The DNA for the CDR3 is TGCGCCAGCAGCTTGGCCTACTGGACAGGGGAGTCCTATGGCTACACCTTC. Together with reference TRBV5-1 and TRBJ1-2, the CDR3 gives the full variable domain: KAGVTQTPRYLIKTRGQQVTLSCSPISGHRSVSWYQQTPGQGLQFLFEYFSETQRNKGNFPGRFSGRQFSNSRSEMNVSTLELGDSALYLCASSLAYWTGESYGYTFGSGTRLTVV.

The gene calls are TRBV24-1 and TRBJ2-1, with D possibly matching TRBD1 (5 bases). V was shortened by 5 bases and J by 3 bases, with 16 bases between the two germline ends. CDR3 length equals 16 residues. Germline V gives CDR1 KGHDR, CDR2 SFDVKD. Here the CDR3 DNA reads TGTGCCACCAGTGCCGAACAGGAGACCCTCTACAATGAGCAGTTCTTC. This sequence encodes CATSAEQETLYNEQFF.

There are many counts of this clonotype. V usage is TRBV14 and J usage is TRBJ2-2; D is possibly TRBD2 (6 bases). Germline V gene lookup returns CDR1 SGHDN and CDR2 FVKESK. This CDR3 is 17 amino acids long. Trimming cost V 1 base and J 4 bases, with 16 bases left between them. This chain's CDR3 is CASSQVYVGAGTGELFF. The CDR3 DNA is TGTGCCAGCAGCCAAGTATACGTGGGAGCGGGCACCGGGGAGCTGTTTTTT.

The rearrangement uses TRBV12-3 or TRBV12-4 and TRBJ2-3; 10 positions match TRBD1. CDR3 length: 15 amino acids. The V gene end was trimmed by 3 bases and the J gene end by 7 bases; junction bases not matched to a gene: 7. The CDR3 loop reads CASSFGTGVWNTQYF. The CDR3 DNA follows: TGTGCCAGCAGTTTCGGGACAGGGGTATGGAATACGCAGTATTTT.

The chain uses TRBV19 and TRBJ2-3; unclear D gene. V gave up 5 bases and J gave up 3 bases, with 9 bases separating them. Germline assignment: CDR1 LNHDA and CDR2 SQIVND (reference sequence). The CDR3 extends over 13 amino acids. CDR3 bases: TGTGCCAGTAGTGTGGTACTGACAGATACGCAGTATTTT. Translating it yields CASSVVLTDTQYF. The full variable domain, with the rest looked up from reference TRBV19 and TRBJ2-3, is DGGITQSPKYLFRKEGQNVTLSCEQNLNHDAMYWYRQDPGQGLRLIYYSQIVNDFQKGDIAEGYSVSREKKESFPLTVTSAQKNPTAFYLCASSVVLTDTQYFGPGTRLTVL.

The chain couples TRBV7-9 to TRBJ2-5, with D uncertain. V lost 5 bases, J lost 2 bases, and 12 bases lay in between. The CDR3 has 14 amino acids. Germline loops: CDR1 SEHNR, CDR2 FQNEAQ (reference sequence). This CDR3 reads CASSKGISQETQYF. In nucleotides, the CDR3 is TGTGCCAGCAGCAAAGGCATATCTCAAGAGACCCAGTACTTC.

J is TRBJ2-1 and V is TRBV5-6, with D unclear. The CDR3 consists of 17 residues. V was cut by 4 bases and J by 5 bases, with 22 bases left in between. Germline CDR1 and CDR2: SGHDT and YYEEEE. The chain's CDR3 is CASSPVLVQIENNEQFF. In DNA form, the CDR3 reads TGTGCCAGCAGCCCCGTCTTGGTCCAAATCGAGAACAATGAGCAGTTCTTC.

The CDR3 nucleotides read TGTGCCAGCAGTGAAGGGACTCGCGGCTACACCGGGGAGCTGTTTTTT. This sequence encodes CASSEGTRGYTGELFF. The genes are TRBV2 and TRBJ2-2, with D possibly TRBD2 on 5 matching bases. CDR3 length equals 16 residues. CDR1 and CDR2 from the germline V gene are SNHLY and FYNNEI. The ends were cut back, 1 base at V and 3 bases at J, with 12 bases in the middle.

The chain links TRBV19 to TRBJ2-1, with a tentative D call TRBD2 (7 bases). Trimming removed 8 bases from V and 6 bases from J, with 20 bases in between. The CDR3 has 15 residues. Germline CDR1 LNHDA, CDR2 SQIVND (reference sequence). CDR3 nucleotide sequence: TGTGCCAGTGGGGGGGGCGGATTCATGGTCAATGAGCAGTTCTTC. Its translation is CASGGGGFMVNEQFF. The full variable domain, with the rest looked up from reference TRBV19 and TRBJ2-1, is DGGITQSPKYLFRKEGQNVTLSCEQNLNHDAMYWYRQDPGQGLRLIYYSQIVNDFQKGDIAEGYSVSREKKESFPLTVTSAQKNPTAFYLCASGGGGFMVNEQFFGPGTRLTVL.

This clonotype appeared a few times. V usage is TRBV7-2 and J usage is TRBJ2-7; the D is unclear. The CDR3 totals 12 residues. V dropped 2 bases and J dropped 2 bases, with 4 bases sitting between them. The germline CDR1 and CDR2 sequences are SGHTA and FQGNSA. The CDR3 DNA is TGTGCCAGCAGCTTACTTCCCTACGAGCAGTACTTC. It is translated as CASSLLPYEQYF.

V gene TRBV24-1 combines with J gene TRBJ1-2; D perhaps matches TRBD1 (6 bases). CDR3 length: 12 amino acids. Trimming took off 6 bases at V and 7 bases at J, with 11 bases between the two ends. From germline, CDR1 is KGHDR and CDR2 SFDVKD. CDR3 amino acids: CATSPGVGGYTF. The DNA for the CDR3 is TGTGCCACCAGTCCAGGGGTGGGTGGCTACACCTTC.

The V call is TRBV27, the J call TRBJ2-3; 9 bases map to TRBD1. With 5 bases clipped from V and 4 bases from J, the junction kept 10 bases outside the gene matches. This CDR3 is built from 16 residues. Germline CDR1 reads MNHEY; CDR2 reads SMNVEV (reference sequence). The CDR3 coding sequence is TGTGCCAGCAGTGCGGGACAGGGATGGGGCCCAGATACGCAGTATTTT. Amino acid sequence: CASSAGQGWGPDTQYF.

This clonotype turned up a few times. The chain recombines TRBV6-1 with TRBJ2-7, with 11 bases matching TRBD2. The CDR3 consists of 15 residues. CDR1 is MNHNS, CDR2 SASEGT, per germline. V gave up 6 bases and J gave up 5 bases; unmatched junction bases: 9. This CDR3 is CASSDPSGRPHEQYV. The CDR3 DNA reads as TGTGCCAGCAGCGACCCTAGCGGGAGGCCCCACGAGCAGTACGTC.

This chain uses TRBV9 with TRBJ2-7; D unresolved. Trimming took 0 bases from V and 6 from J, leaving 10 bases between them. This CDR3 comprises 13 residues. The germline V gene encodes CDR1 SGDLS and CDR2 YYNGEE. The CDR3 bases are TGTGCCAGCAGCGTAGTTCTGGGCACCGAGCAGTACTTC. Its protein is CASSVVLGTEQYF.

The CDR3 DNA reads as TGTGCCAGCAGCTCGGACAGACACAATCAGCCCCAGCATTTT. Amino acids: CASSSDRHNQPQHF. This chain joins TRBV5-6 and TRBJ1-5; a weak D match, TRBD1 (6 bases). The germline gives CDR1 SGHDT, CDR2 YYEEEE. V was trimmed by 3 bases and J by 3 bases, leaving 10 bases between them. CDR3 length equals 14 residues.

The gene calls are TRBV19 and TRBJ1-5; the D is unclear. The CDR3 is 15 residues long. The germline V gene encodes CDR1 LNHDA and CDR2 SQIVND (reference sequence). Trimming removed 3 bases at V and 5 bases at J, with 14 bases between. DNA for the CDR3: TGTGCCAGTAGTATTGGACTGCTCTTAGATCAGCCCCAGCATTTT. Its protein is CASSIGLLLDQPQHF. The entire variable domain, with the rest obtained from reference TRBV19 and TRBJ1-5, is as follows: DGGITQSPKYLFRKEGQNVTLSCEQNLNHDAMYWYRQDPGQGLRLIYYSQIVNDFQKGDIAEGYSVSREKKESFPLTVTSAQKNPTAFYLCASSIGLLLDQPQHFGDGTRLSIL.

This clonotype appeared a single time. This chain connects TRBV7-9 to TRBJ2-1, with 7 bases lining up with TRBD2. Germline V gene lookup returns CDR1 SEHNR and CDR2 FQNEAQ (reference sequence). The CDR3 consists of 14 residues. V shed 4 bases and J 7 bases; nucleotides not matched to a gene: 7. Here the CDR3 reads CASSSYLGGNEQFF. Here the CDR3 DNA reads TGTGCCAGCAGCTCATACTTGGGGGGGAATGAGCAGTTCTTC. The full variable domain, with the rest looked up from reference TRBV7-9 and TRBJ2-1, is DTGVSQNPRHKITKRGQNVTFRCDPISEHNRLYWYRQTLGQGPEFLTYFQNEAQLEKSRLLSDRFSAERPKGSFSTLEIQRTEQGDSAMYLCASSSYLGGNEQFFGPGTRLTVL.